This entry concerns a single T cell receptor (beta chain). This record belongs to a study of blood T cell repertoires in COVID-19. Study at large: Spain, Italy and the United States supplied samples that represented acute and convalescent COVID-19. T cells, B-cell-depleted T cells, or PBMCs provided the cDNA or gDNA that served as material.

In the study's own analysis: Nucleated cell number was recorded as an estimate derived from reference gene primer amplification. Assay: immunoSEQ multiplex PCR; the TCRdb copy retains only in-frame clones and omits some. V and J calls and clone size are those listed in that table; D and trimming were worked out from the DNA. The profile covers roughly 260,000 clones, with around 87% appearing a single time and 2% to 2.5% taken by the ten largest. CDR1 is SGHTA and CDR2 is FQGNSA in the germline V gene. Trimming removed 5 bases from V and 4 bases from J; junction bases left unmatched: 11. There are 15 residues in the CDR3.

Sequenced sample: peripheral blood. J is TRBJ2-7 and V is TRBV7-2, with TRBD1 matching 7 bases. This sequence was found in a woman in her fifties or sixties with acute or convalescent COVID-19. The CDR3 DNA is TGTGCCAGCAGCCCTACAGGGGCCACCGGGTACGAGCAGTACTTC. It specifies CASSPTGATGYEQYF.